This TCR beta chain was recovered during a study of cytomegalovirus exposure and HLA in healthy donors. Study observations and caveats: Specific recognition of CMV antigens was confirmed in vitro for a few chains (all CMV-associated).

As concerns this clone: As yet, its antigen is unknown.

The CDR3 has 14 residues. Germline CDR1 and CDR2: SGHTA and FQGNSA. The PCR contained 60 Vbeta and 13 Jbeta primers. Profiling relied on immunoSEQ multiplex PCR, and the TCRdb table lists in-frame clones only, not all of them. The repertoire consists of about 82,000 clones, with 9.5% to 13% occurring once and the leading ten covering around 26%. Sequencing was carried out using PBMCs. This sequence was found in a man aged 60 to 69 in good health and CMV-seropositive. The J gene is TRBJ2-5, the V gene TRBV7-2, with D possibly TRBD2 on 5 matching bases. Judging by the DNA end, TRBJ2-7 fits better; the J call may be wrong. CDR3 nucleotides: TGTGCCAGCAGCTTACGGGGAACGACCTACGAGCAGTACTTC. Translating gives CASSLRGTTYEQYF.